The TCR beta chain under discussion was sequenced for a study of cytomegalovirus exposure and HLA in healthy donors. Here immunoSEQ multiplex PCR was the method, and the copy in TCRdb shows in-frame clones only, minus some. The sample yields some 140,000 clones, about nine tenths seen once. The V gene's germline CDR1 is SGDLS and CDR2 YYNGEE. V shed 0 bases, J shed 6 bases, and the junction held 14 bases outside the gene matches. The CDR3 loop spans 17 amino acids. Regarding the study as a whole: Subsequent analysis found a tendency for first-cohort TCR clusters to co-occur within the 110 or so validation repertoires.

As concerns this clone: Its specificity is not known.

The receptor was derived from a man aged 18 to 29 in good health and CMV-seronegative. The gene calls are TRBV9 and TRBJ1-1, with 7 bases aligning to TRBD1. Sequenced input: PBMCs. The CDR3 DNA reads TGTGCCAGCAGCGTAGACCTCGCGTCAGGGGGGTCCCCTGAAGCTTTCTTT. Residues: CASSVDLASGGSPEAFF. The full variable domain, its missing parts supplied by reference TRBV9 and TRBJ1-1, is DSGVTQTPKHLITATGQRVTLRCSPRSGDLSVYWYQQSLDQGLQFLIQYYNGEERAKGNILERFSAQQFPDLHSELNLSSLELGDSALYFCASSVDLASGGSPEAFFGQGTRLTVV.